This passage covers 9 T cell receptor beta chains from one sample sequenced in a study of blood T cells in healthy people across ages. Sample-barcoded 5' priming and a J-beta primer mix drove a second PCR of about 6 to 12 cycles. In TCRdb, the 5' RACE reads were re-called with MiXCR into one record per CDR3 protein. The sample lists around 1,500,000 distinct CDR3 sequences, roughly 28% occurring once. Sample: blood. The receptors stem from a woman aged 25 to 45 in good health.

This chain links TRBV14 with TRBJ2-1; the match to TRBD1 covers 8 bases. The V and J ends lost 1 base and 8 bases, in that order; junction bases with no gene match: 1. CDR1 is SGHDN and CDR2 is FVKESK in the germline V gene. This CDR3 contains 13 residues. CDR3 sequence reads: CASSQGQGYEQFF. Here the CDR3 DNA reads TGTGCCAGCAGCCAAGGACAGGGGTATGAGCAGTTCTTC.

The gene calls are TRBV6-1 and TRBJ2-1; possibly TRBD2 for D (5 bases). Trimming left V 9 bases short and J 7 bases short, with 25 bases between. The CDR3 totals 16 residues. The germline V gene has CDR1 MNHNS and CDR2 SASEGT. The CDR3 DNA is TGTGCCAGGGATCTGAGGGAACGAAGAGGTCTGAATGAGCAGTTCTTC. This sequence encodes CARDLRERRGLNEQFF.

This clonotype was picked up many times. V gene TRBV28 combines with J gene TRBJ2-7; perhaps TRBD1 as D (5 bases). CDR1 MDHEN and CDR2 SYDVKM come from the germline V gene. There are 13 residues in the CDR3. V was clipped by 8 bases and J by 4 bases, with 15 bases between them. CDR3 sequence (DNA): TGTGCCAGCCAAGCAGGGTCTTCTTACGAGCAGTACTTC. Its protein is CASQAGSSYEQYF.

This clonotype has more than one count but fewer than ten. The gene calls are TRBV2 and TRBJ2-1; 11 nucleotides match TRBD2. The V gene end was trimmed by 8 bases and the J gene end by 7 bases; junction bases not matched to a gene: 7. Germline V gene data show CDR1 as SNHLY and CDR2 as FYNNEI. This CDR3 has 14 residues. The CDR3 DNA sequence: TGTGCCAGCCGGGTAAGACTAGCGGGAAATGAGCAGTTCTTC. Translating gives CASRVRLAGNEQFF.

The V and J genes are TRBV11-2 and TRBJ2-3; D remains ambiguous. Trimming cost V 0 bases and J 13 bases, with 17 bases left between them. Germline CDR1 reads SGHAT; CDR2 reads FQNNGV. The CDR3 runs to 14 residues. The CDR3 sequence is CASSLEGRIPREYF. As DNA, the CDR3 is TGTGCCAGCAGCTTAGAGGGCAGGATCCCTCGGGAGTATTTT.

To note about this clonotype: A read error is possible here, since a much larger clone lies one base away. The chain carries TRBV2 and TRBJ2-5; 7 nucleotides align to TRBD1. The V gene's germline CDR1 is SNHLY and CDR2 FYNNEI. CDR3 size: 13 residues. Losses at the gene ends were 10 bases for V and 11 bases for J; bases not matched to a gene: 16. The CDR3 is CAISGTAPYGQYF. The CDR3 DNA reads TGTGCCATCTCCGGGACAGCTCCCTACGGGCAGTACTTC.

The genes are TRBV20-1 and TRBJ2-1, with TRBD2 matching over 12 bases. Germline V gives CDR1 DFQATT, CDR2 SNEGSKA (reference sequence). CDR3 size: 17 residues. The V and J ends lost 6 bases and 9 bases, in that order; junction bases with no gene match: 18. The CDR3 here is CSARFAPLAGGRSEQFF. Written as DNA, the CDR3 is TGCAGTGCCAGATTCGCCCCGCTAGCGGGAGGGAGAAGTGAGCAGTTCTTC.

V usage is TRBV10-3 and J usage is TRBJ1-1, with D perhaps matching TRBD1 (6 bases). V was clipped by 8 bases and J by 7 bases, with 11 bases between them. Germline V lookup: CDR1 ENHRY, CDR2 SYGVKD. The CDR3 consists of 11 residues. The chain's CDR3 is CAIGEQGEAFF. CDR3 coding DNA: TGTGCCATCGGGGAACAGGGTGAAGCTTTCTTT.

This clonotype came up many times. This chain uses TRBV20-1 with TRBJ2-1, with 8 bases that match TRBD2. After removal of 4 bases from V and 7 bases from J, the junction contained 12 bases not matched to a gene. CDR1 is DFQATT and CDR2 is SNEGSKA in the germline V gene (reference sequence). The CDR3 has 15 residues. DNA for the CDR3: TGCAGTGCTACAGGGGCAGCGGGAGAATGGAATGAGCAGTTCTTC. Translating it yields CSATGAAGEWNEQFF.